This is a list of T cell receptor beta chains from one sample in a study of cytotoxic CD8 clonotypes in ibrutinib-treated CLL. Here immunoSEQ multiplex PCR was the method, and the copy in TCRdb shows in-frame clones only, minus some. The sample consists of approximately 90,000 clones, around 77% of them appearing once. The input for sequencing was PBMCs, taken after 24 months of ibrutinib treatment. The receptors originated from a human donor with chronic lymphocytic leukemia. Both conserved end residues are part of each CDR3. The D gene is left open where the match is weak. Only some rows state a clone size, as once, few, many or a class for expanded clones.

.,TRBV2,TRBJ1-1,once,CASSRTARTEAFF,TGTGCCAGCAGCAGGACAGCCCGGACTGAAGCTTTCTTT
TRBD1,TRBV18,TRBJ2-1,.,CASSQQGEIVNEQFF,TGTGCCAGCTCACAACAGGGGGAGATAGTGAATGAGCAGTTCTTC
.,TRBV7-2,TRBJ1-1,.,CASSLVWNTEAFF,TGTGCCAGCAGCTTAGTTTGGAACACTGAAGCTTTCTTT
TRBD1,TRBV18,TRBJ2-5,.,CASSPRAGGDETQYF,TGTGCCAGCTCACCTAGGGCAGGGGGCGACGAGACCCAGTACTTC
.,TRBV2,TRBJ2-1,.,CASSVGYNEQFF,TGTGCCAGCAGTGTAGGCTACAATGAGCAGTTCTTC
TRBD1,TRBV5-1,TRBJ1-5,.,CASRAEGGGNQPQHF,TGCGCCAGCAGAGCGGAAGGGGGCGGCAATCAGCCCCAGCATTTT
.,TRBV5-4,TRBJ1-1,.,CASSLVAARDTEAFF,TGTGCCAGCAGCTTGGTGGCAGCAAGGGACACTGAAGCTTTCTTT
.,TRBV5-6,TRBJ2-7,.,CASSAGLLSYEQYF,TGTGCCAGCAGCGCGGGACTCCTCTCCTACGAGCAGTACTTC
.,TRBV11-2,TRBJ2-7,.,CASSLESGSYEQYF,TGTGCCAGCAGCTTAGAGTCAGGTTCCTACGAGCAGTACTTC
.,TRBV27,TRBJ2-7,.,CASSHRTVGEKQYF,TGTGCCAGCAGTCACCGGACGGTCGGGGAGAAGCAGTACTTC